This is a list of T cell receptor beta chains from one sample in a study of T-cell reconstitution after alpha-beta-depleted transplantation in children. From the PCR reads, TCRdb called clonotypes with MiXCR, one entry per CDR3 protein. The sample lists roughly 300,000 distinct CDR3 sequences; roughly 11% were seen once. This specimen was peripheral blood, taken 180 days after TCRalphabeta/CD19-depleted stem cell transplant. Receptors originate from a male patient aged 2-10 years who had a stem cell transplant for chronic granulomatous disease, so the T cells may come from the graft donor. CDR3s include the opening cysteine and the closing phenylalanine or tryptophan. D genes are given only for firm matches. Some rows mark clone size as missing; the rest say once, few, many or name a class of expanded clone.

TGCGCCAGCAGCCCTATTGGGCGGAACGAAGAGACCCAGTACTTC	CASSPIGRNEETQYF	few	TRBJ2-5	TRBV5-1	-
TGTGCCAGCAGTTTGTATTCTGGGGATACGCAGTATTTT	CASSLYSGDTQYF	many	TRBJ2-3	TRBV28	-
TGTGCCAGCAGACCCCCGGGACAGGTCACAGATACGCAGTATTTT	CASRPPGQVTDTQYF	few	TRBJ2-3	TRBV6-1	TRBD1
TGCAGTGCTAATTACAGGACCTACGAGCAGTACTTC	CSANYRTYEQYF	many	TRBJ2-7	TRBV20-1	-
TGTGCCAGCAGTTACTCGTCAGTAAGACAGACCTCGCATCAGCCCCAGCATTTT	CASSYSSVRQTSHQPQHF	many	TRBJ1-5	TRBV6-2/TRBV6-3	-
TGTGCCATCAGTGAGGGCAAGAACACTGAAGCTTTCTTT	CAISEGKNTEAFF	many	TRBJ1-1	TRBV10-3	-
TGTGCCAGCTCACCGGGCTTAAACGTCCTGACTTTC	CASSPGLNVLTF	-	TRBJ2-6	TRBV18	-
TGCAGTGCTAGTGGGCTAGCGGAAGAGACCCAGTACTTC	CSASGLAEETQYF	many	TRBJ2-5	TRBV20-1	TRBD2
TGCGCCAGCAGTGTGGGACTGAAGGAGACCCAGTACTTC	CASSVGLKETQYF	many	TRBJ2-5	TRBV10-2	-
TGTGCCAGCAGCTTTGGGTTGCGGGAGACCCAGTACTTC	CASSFGLRETQYF	-	TRBJ2-5	TRBV7-9	-
TGTGCCATCAGTGTTAGTCCTGATCAGCCCCAGCATTTT	CAISVSPDQPQHF	many	TRBJ1-5	TRBV10-3	-
TGTGCCAGCAGCTCGACGGCAACGATTAATTCACCCCTCCACTTT	CASSSTATINSPLHF	many	TRBJ1-6	TRBV5-6	-
TGTGCCAGCAGTGTCGTCCGGGAGAACACCGGGGAGCTGTTTTTT	CASSVVRENTGELFF	few	TRBJ2-2	TRBV2	-
TGTGCCAGCAGTTACTCGTCAGGGGGGACTGAAGCTTTCTTT	CASSYSSGGTEAFF	many	TRBJ1-1	TRBV6-2/TRBV6-3	TRBD1
TGTGCCAGCAGACCACTTGGGACGGCAAATCAGCCCCAGCATTTT	CASRPLGTANQPQHF	many	TRBJ1-5	TRBV6-1	-
TGTGCCAGTAGCTCGGATTATGCAACTAATGAAAAACTGTTTTTT	CASSSDYATNEKLFF	-	TRBJ1-4	TRBV19	-
TGTGCCAGCAGGGCCCGACAGCCCCTAGGCACAGATACGCAGTATTTT	CASRARQPLGTDTQYF	once	TRBJ2-3	TRBV5-4	-
TGCGCCAGCAGCAACGGACAGGGGGCTCACGAGCAGTACTTC	CASSNGQGAHEQYF	many	TRBJ2-7	TRBV4-3	TRBD1
TGCAGCGTTGTAGGGACAGGCCATGGCTACACCTTC	CSVVGTGHGYTF	-	TRBJ1-2	TRBV29-1	TRBD1
TGTGCCAGCAGCCAAGAGGGGAGGGTGACTGGGGCCAACGTCCTGACTTTC	CASSQEGRVTGANVLTF	many	TRBJ2-6	TRBV4-2	TRBD2
TGTGCCAGCAGCCAAAATTTCGAGCGGGAGTCTAACTACGAGCAGTACTTC	CASSQNFERESNYEQYF	many	TRBJ2-7	TRBV3-1	TRBD2
TGTGCCAGCAGCGCAGGGACTAGGGAAGTGGAGACCCAGTACTTC	CASSAGTREVETQYF	many	TRBJ2-5	TRBV7-3	TRBD2
TGTGCCACCGCGGGCCGACGGTCTAATCAGCCCCAGCATTTT	CATAGRRSNQPQHF	many	TRBJ1-5	TRBV28	-
TGTGCCAGTAGTACGACACTGGGCAATGAGCAGTTCTTC	CASSTTLGNEQFF	many	TRBJ2-1	TRBV19	-
TGTGCCAGCAGCTTAGAATCGGGGATAGCTGCCTACGAGCAGTACTTC	CASSLESGIAAYEQYF	many	TRBJ2-7	TRBV7-6	-
TGTGCCAGCAGTTCCTTCCCGACTAGCGGGTGGGCCTACGAGCAGTACTTC	CASSSFPTSGWAYEQYF	many	TRBJ2-7	TRBV6-5	TRBD2
TGTGCCATCAGTGAGTCAAGCAAGCGGGTACAAGAGACCCAGTACTTC	CAISESSKRVQETQYF	many	TRBJ2-5	TRBV10-3	-
TGTGCCAGCAGCAAAGAAAACAGGGGGCGCGTTAGCGGGAGGGCTCGGGTCCGGGAGACCCAGTACTTC	CASSKENRGRVSGRARVRETQYF	few	TRBJ2-5	TRBV21-1	-